This TCR beta chain was sequenced during a study of cytomegalovirus exposure and HLA in healthy donors. Study results and caveats: Among TCR beta chains, those listed as cytomegalovirus-associated numbered over 150. Presence/absence analysis assumed near-uniform sequencing depth across donors. Trimming of TCR beta V- and J-genes showed a link, identified in a later analysis, to a missense DCLRE1C variant. Per a later analysis, HLA-associated TCR beta chains showed more clonal expansion than other, equally common TCR beta chains.

Germline V gives CDR1 SGHTA, CDR2 FQGTGA. Trimming left V 5 bases short and J 7 bases short, with 8 bases between. This CDR3 comprises 11 residues. In regard to this clone: What it binds is not known.

The primer mix had 60 Vbeta and 13 Jbeta primers. Clones were sequenced by immunoSEQ multiplex PCR, and TCRdb holds only the in-frame ones, with some missing. Here the sample spans tens of thousands of clones, approximately 80% being singletons. The sequencing input was PBMCs. This TCR was sampled from a woman in her forties in good health and CMV-seropositive. V and J are TRBV7-3 and TRBJ1-2; D might be TRBD1 (6 bases). The CDR3 sequence: CASSQGSGYTF. The DNA for the CDR3 is TGTGCCAGCAGCCAGGGGTCTGGCTACACCTTC.